This is a list of T cell receptor beta chains from one sample in a study of T and B cells in COVID-19 patients. TCRdb called the multiplex PCR reads again in MiXCR, with one record for every CDR3 protein. The repertoire holds 3,000 or so distinct CDR3 sequences, with roughly 27% as singletons. Source material: blood. The source is a human donor with active COVID-19. The donor label of this sample is uncertain. CDR3s leave out the opening cysteine and the closing phenylalanine or tryptophan.

V gene	J gene	CDR3 protein
TRBV6-2/TRBV6-3	TRBJ1-2	ASSSRHRGAKTLYT
TRBV6-5	TRBJ1-3	ASSYSRISGNTIY
TRBV5-1	TRBJ2-2	ASSLATGRAGELF
TRBV7-9	TRBJ2-3	ASTPPDGGSADTQY
TRBV6-5	TRBJ1-2	ASSGSGYCYT
TRBV6-5	TRBJ1-4	ASSWTFATNEKLF
TRBV15	TRBJ1-3	ATSSRDKAFSGNTIY
TRBV29-1	TRBJ2-2	SVTNRATGELF
TRBV19	TRBJ2-7	ASSTGSEQY
TRBV19	TRBJ1-4	ASSYQGAGEKLF
TRBV27	TRBJ2-1	ASSSAGGIYNEQF
TRBV5-1	TRBJ2-2	ASSLAGRDTGELF
TRBV5-1	TRBJ2-3	ASSLGDQDTQY
TRBV6-5	TRBJ1-1	ASSRTYRGAEAF
TRBV6-1	TRBJ1-1	ANARRQDTEAF
TRBV15	TRBJ2-3	ATSGTLGTRTDTQY
TRBV4-1	TRBJ2-7	ASSQAWDNLNEQY
TRBV10-3	TRBJ1-3	ATRDKGRSGNTIY
TRBV29-1	TRBJ2-6	SVEGETNVLT
TRBV7-9	TRBJ2-1	AISLGLSGGNEQF
TRBV27	TRBJ1-6	ASSYMAAYNSPLH
TRBV5-5	TRBJ1-5	ASSLEALGNQPQH
TRBV5-4	TRBJ1-2	ASSFQRGTHYGYT
TRBV5-5	TRBJ1-1	ASSLTSRTTEAF
TRBV5-6	TRBJ2-1	ASSLIVAGGPVHNEQF
TRBV19	TRBJ1-2	ATDSYPGYT
TRBV6-5	TRBJ2-7	ASSRRASIGVEQY
TRBV29-1	TRBJ1-2	SVLGQGRYGYT
TRBV15	TRBJ1-2	ATSRDPGEGYT
TRBV5-4	TRBJ2-5	ASSFWDRGPETQY
TRBV19	TRBJ1-3	ASCSIEARSGNTIY
TRBV10-2	TRBJ2-3	ASSEARPQGQY
TRBV6-5	TRBJ2-3	ASSLSGLAGAPDTQY
TRBV7-2	TRBJ2-5	ASSLRRGGAMETQY
TRBV6-1	TRBJ2-4	ASATGQAKNIQY